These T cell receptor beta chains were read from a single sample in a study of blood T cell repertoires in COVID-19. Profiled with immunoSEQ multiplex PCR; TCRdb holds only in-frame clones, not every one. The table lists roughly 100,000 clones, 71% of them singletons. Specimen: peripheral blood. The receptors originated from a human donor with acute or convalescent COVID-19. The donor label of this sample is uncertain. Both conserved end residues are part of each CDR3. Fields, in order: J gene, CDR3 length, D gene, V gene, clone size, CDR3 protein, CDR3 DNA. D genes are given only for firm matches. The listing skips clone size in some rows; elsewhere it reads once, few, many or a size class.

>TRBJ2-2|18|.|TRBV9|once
CASSVGLRILGGAGELFF
TGTGCCAGCAGCGTAGGCCTCCGAATCCTAGGCGGGGCCGGGGAGCTGTTTTTT
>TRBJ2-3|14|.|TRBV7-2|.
CASSLGLASDTQYF
TGTGCCAGCAGCTTAGGGCTAGCGTCAGATACGCAGTATTTT
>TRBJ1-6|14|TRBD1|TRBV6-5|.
CASKPGQLNSPLHF
TGTGCCAGCAAACCGGGACAGCTTAATTCACCCCTCCACTTT
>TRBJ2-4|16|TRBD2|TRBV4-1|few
CASSQRLAGGENIQYF
TGCGCCAGCAGCCAACGACTAGCGGGGGGTGAAAACATTCAGTACTTC
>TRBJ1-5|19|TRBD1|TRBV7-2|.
CASSLGDRGLSYSNQPQHF
TGTGCCAGCAGCTTAGGGGACAGGGGGCTGTCGTATAGCAATCAGCCCCAGCATTTT
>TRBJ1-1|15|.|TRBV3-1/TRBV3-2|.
CASSQDLRRNAEAFF
TGTGCCAGCAGCCAGGACTTAAGACGGAACGCTGAAGCTTTCTTT
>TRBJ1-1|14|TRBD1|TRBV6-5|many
CASSSRSGGTEAFF
TGTGCCAGCAGTTCCAGATCAGGGGGCACTGAAGCTTTCTTT
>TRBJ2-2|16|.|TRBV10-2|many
CASSESKDRHTGELFF
TGCGCCAGCAGTGAGAGTAAGGACAGACACACCGGGGAGCTGTTTTTT
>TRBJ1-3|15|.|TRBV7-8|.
CASSTGYYSGNTIYF
TGTGCCAGCTCGACAGGATACTACTCTGGAAACACCATATATTTT
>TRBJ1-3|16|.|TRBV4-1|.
CASSPRPTSSGNTIYF
TGCGCCAGCAGCCCCAGACCGACAAGCTCTGGAAACACCATATATTTT
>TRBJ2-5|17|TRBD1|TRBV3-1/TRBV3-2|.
CASSQDRQGLVLETQYF
TGTGCCAGCAGCCAAGATCGACAGGGTTTAGTTTTAGAGACCCAGTACTTC
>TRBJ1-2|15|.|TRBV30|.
CAWSVVLAGHYGYTF
TGTGCCTGGAGTGTAGTGTTGGCAGGGCACTATGGCTACACCTTC
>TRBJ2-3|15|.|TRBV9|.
CASSVGRFLTDTQYF
TGTGCCAGCAGCGTTGGGAGGTTCCTCACAGATACGCAGTATTTT
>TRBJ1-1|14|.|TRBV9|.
CASSVEGVNTEAFF
TGTGCCAGCAGCGTAGAAGGGGTGAACACTGAAGCTTTCTTT
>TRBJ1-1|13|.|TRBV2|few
CASSQDTNTEAFF
TGTGCCAGCAGCCAGGACACTAACACTGAAGCTTTCTTT
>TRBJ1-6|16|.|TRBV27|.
CASSLIWTEDNSPLHF
TGTGCCAGCAGTTTAATCTGGACAGAGGATAATTCACCCCTCCACTTT
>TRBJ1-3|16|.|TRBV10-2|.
CASSDGVSSSGNTIYF
TGCGCCAGCAGTGACGGGGTTTCGAGCTCTGGAAACACCATATATTTT
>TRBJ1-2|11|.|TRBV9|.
CASTGHYGYTF
TGTGCCAGCACAGGGCACTATGGCTACACCTTC
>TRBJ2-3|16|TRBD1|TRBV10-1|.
CASSDRDRGSTDTQYF
TGCGCCAGCAGTGACCGGGACAGGGGGTCAACAGATACGCAGTATTTT
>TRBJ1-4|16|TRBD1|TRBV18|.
CASSPTLGTDNEKLFF
TGTGCCAGCTCACCGACTCTCGGGACAGATAATGAAAAACTGTTTTTT
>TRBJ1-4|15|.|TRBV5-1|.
CASSLVGTGNEKLFF
TGCGCCAGCAGCTTGGTGGGCACGGGGAATGAAAAACTGTTTTTT
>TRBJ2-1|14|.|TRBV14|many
CASSQEWRGNEQFF
TGTGCCAGCAGCCAAGAATGGAGGGGCAATGAGCAGTTCTTC
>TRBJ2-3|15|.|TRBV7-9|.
CASGLNRVSTDTQYF
TGTGCCAGCGGCCTTAACAGGGTTAGCACAGATACGCAGTATTTT
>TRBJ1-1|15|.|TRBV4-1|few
CASSQPRTENTEAFF
TGCGCCAGCAGCCAGCCCCGGACAGAAAACACTGAAGCTTTCTTT
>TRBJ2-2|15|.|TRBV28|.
CASSLVQGYTGELFF
TGTGCCAGCAGTTTAGTGCAGGGGTACACCGGGGAGCTGTTTTTT
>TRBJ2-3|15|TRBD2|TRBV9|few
CASSPRLAGGPTQYF
TGTGCCAGCAGCCCCCGCCTAGCGGGGGGGCCGACGCAGTATTTT